This TCR beta chain was identified in a study of tumor and adjacent non-tumor tissue in lung cancer. Study details: Each sample yielded 3.5 million to 5 million productive TCRbeta reads on average.

This CDR3 has 13 amino acids. V shed 6 bases and J 5 bases; nucleotides not matched to a gene: 4. Germline V gives CDR1 DFQATT, CDR2 SNEGSKA (reference sequence). No cell sorting was done before RNA was extracted from the tissue. Notes on this clonotype: What it binds is not known. Given a much more abundant clone one base away, this may be a read error. This CDR3 is missing its conserved last phenylalanine or tryptophan, likely due to a read error.

The library came from three nested PCR rounds adapted from ARM-PCR protocols. TCRdb called the multiplex PCR reads again in MiXCR, with one record for every CDR3 protein. Altogether 200,000 to 250,000 distinct CDR3 sequences are present, about two thirds being singletons, with the ten largest covering roughly a quarter. General observations from the study: Shorter survival was associated with higher TCR diversity in tumors.

Sample: lung tumor tissue. This chain connects TRBV20-1 to TRBJ2-5, with 12 bases fitting TRBD1. The TCR sequence derives from a man aged 60-69 years with non-small cell lung cancer. This CDR3 is CSAGQGARETQYS. CDR3 nucleotide sequence: TGCAGTGCGGGACAGGGGGCAAGGGAGACCCAGTACTCC.